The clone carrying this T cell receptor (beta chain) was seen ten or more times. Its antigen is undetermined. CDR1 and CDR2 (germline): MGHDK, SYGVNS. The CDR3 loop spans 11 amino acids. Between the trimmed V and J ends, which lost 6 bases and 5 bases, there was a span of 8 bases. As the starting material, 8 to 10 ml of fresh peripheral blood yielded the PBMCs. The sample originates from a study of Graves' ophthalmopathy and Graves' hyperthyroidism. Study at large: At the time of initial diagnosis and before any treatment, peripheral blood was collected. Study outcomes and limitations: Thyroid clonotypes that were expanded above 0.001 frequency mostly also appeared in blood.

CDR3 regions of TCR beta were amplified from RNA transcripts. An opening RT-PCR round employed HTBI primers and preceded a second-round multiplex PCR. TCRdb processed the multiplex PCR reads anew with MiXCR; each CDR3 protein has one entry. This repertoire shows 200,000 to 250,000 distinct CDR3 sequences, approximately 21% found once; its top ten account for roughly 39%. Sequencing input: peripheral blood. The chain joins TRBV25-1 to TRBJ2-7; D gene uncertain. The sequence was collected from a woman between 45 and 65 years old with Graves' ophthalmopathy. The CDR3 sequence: CASRTVDEQYF. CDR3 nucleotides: TGTGCCAGCAGGACGGTGGACGAGCAGTACTTC.